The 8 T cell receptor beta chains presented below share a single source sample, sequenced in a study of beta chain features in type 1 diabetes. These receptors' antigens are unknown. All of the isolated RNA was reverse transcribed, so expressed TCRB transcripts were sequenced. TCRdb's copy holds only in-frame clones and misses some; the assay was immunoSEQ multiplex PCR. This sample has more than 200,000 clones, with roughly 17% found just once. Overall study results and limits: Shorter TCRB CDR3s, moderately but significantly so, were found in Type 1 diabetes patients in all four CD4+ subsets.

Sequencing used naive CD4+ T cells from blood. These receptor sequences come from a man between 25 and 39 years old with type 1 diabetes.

The CDR3 is CASSLTRDYEQYF. The DNA for the CDR3 is TGTGCCAGCAGCTTAACCCGGGACTACGAGCAGTACTTC. This chain uses TRBV7-3 with TRBJ2-7, with TRBD2 as a possible D gene (5 bases). This CDR3 has 13 residues. Germline CDR1 and CDR2: SGHTA and FQGTGA. V was trimmed by 0 bases and J by 3 bases, leaving 6 bases between them.

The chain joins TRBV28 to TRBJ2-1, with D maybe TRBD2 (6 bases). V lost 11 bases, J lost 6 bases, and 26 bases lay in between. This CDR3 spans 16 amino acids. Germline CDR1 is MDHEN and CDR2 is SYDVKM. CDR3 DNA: TGTGCCGTCACCCGTGGGGGGACCTACGCCCGCAATGAGCAGTTCTTC. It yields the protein CAVTRGGTYARNEQFF.

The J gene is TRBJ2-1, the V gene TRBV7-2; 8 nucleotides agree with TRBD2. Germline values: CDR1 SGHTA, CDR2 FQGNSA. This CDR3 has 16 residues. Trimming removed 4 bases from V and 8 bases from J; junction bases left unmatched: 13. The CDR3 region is CASSSLSGRSKDEQFF. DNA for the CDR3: TGTGCCAGCAGCTCGCTCAGCGGGAGAAGTAAGGATGAGCAGTTCTTC.

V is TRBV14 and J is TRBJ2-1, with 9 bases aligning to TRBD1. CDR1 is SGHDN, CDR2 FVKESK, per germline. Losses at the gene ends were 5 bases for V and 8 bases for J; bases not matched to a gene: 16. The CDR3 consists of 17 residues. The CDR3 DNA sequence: TGTGCCAGCAGCTTCGGACAGGGGATCGCTGCACACGATGAGCAGTTCTTC. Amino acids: CASSFGQGIAAHDEQFF.

This chain's CDR3 is CASSLMGDTQYF. The CDR3 bases are TGTGCCAGCAGCTTGATGGGAGATACGCAGTATTTT. The J gene is TRBJ2-3, the V gene TRBV5-6; D call uncertain. The germline V and J ends were trimmed by 1 base and 5 bases, with 5 bases remaining between them. The CDR3 is 12 residues long. Germline CDR1 SGHDT, CDR2 YYEEEE.

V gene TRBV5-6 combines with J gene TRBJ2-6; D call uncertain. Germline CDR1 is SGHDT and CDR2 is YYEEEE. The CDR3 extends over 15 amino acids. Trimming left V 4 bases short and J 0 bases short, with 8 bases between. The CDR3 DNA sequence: TGTGCCAGCAGCCCAGGATTCTCTGGGGCCAACGTCCTGACTTTC. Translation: CASSPGFSGANVLTF.

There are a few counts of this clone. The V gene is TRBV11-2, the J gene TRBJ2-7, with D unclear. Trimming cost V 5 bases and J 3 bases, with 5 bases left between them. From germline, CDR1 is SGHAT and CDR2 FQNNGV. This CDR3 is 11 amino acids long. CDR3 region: CASSHNYEQYF. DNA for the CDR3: TGTGCCAGCAGCCACAACTACGAGCAGTACTTC.

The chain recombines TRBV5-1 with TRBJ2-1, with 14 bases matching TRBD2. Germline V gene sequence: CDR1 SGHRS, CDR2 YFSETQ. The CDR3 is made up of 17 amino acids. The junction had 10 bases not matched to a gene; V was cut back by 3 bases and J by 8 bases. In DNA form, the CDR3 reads TGCGCCAGCAGCTCGCTACTGGGACTAGCGGGAGATGATGAGCAGTTCTTC. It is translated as CASSSLLGLAGDDEQFF.